This passage covers 9 T cell receptor beta chains from one sample sequenced in a study of immune evolution from preneoplasia to lung adenocarcinoma. Some clones are missing from TCRdb's copy, which holds only in-frame ones; the method was immunoSEQ multiplex PCR. The sample has under 9,500 clones; around 86% are singletons. The sequenced material came from FFPE invasive lung adenocarcinoma tissue. Receptors were obtained from a person in their fifties or sixties with lung adenocarcinoma.

The chain employs TRBV6-5 and TRBJ1-1; D is unclear. The CDR3 has 14 residues. V lost 6 bases to trimming and J lost 1 base, with 12 bases between them. The germline gives CDR1 MNHEY, CDR2 SVGAGI. CDR3 DNA sequence: TGTGCCAGCAGACCGGGCCTACAGAACACTGAAGCTTTCTTT. Residues: CASRPGLQNTEAFF.

This clone was seen more than once but under ten times. The J gene is TRBJ2-3, the V gene TRBV7-2; D gene ambiguous. Trimming shortened V by 5 bases and J by 0 bases, and 9 bases separated the two germline ends. Germline V gene sequence: CDR1 SGHTA, CDR2 FQGNSA. The CDR3 consists of 14 residues. CDR3 in amino acids: CASSPITSTDTQYF. The CDR3 region has the DNA TGTGCCAGCAGCCCGATCACAAGCACAGATACGCAGTATTTT.

This chain connects TRBV28 to TRBJ2-7; perhaps TRBD2 as D (5 bases). The CDR3 is 14 amino acids. CDR1 and CDR2 (germline): MDHEN, SYDVKM. With 5 bases removed from V and 3 bases from J, the gap between germline ends came to 14 bases. The chain's CDR3 is CASSLSAGGYEQYF. DNA of the CDR3: TGTGCCAGCAGTCTGTCGGCCGGAGGCTACGAGCAGTACTTC. Full variable domain (remainder filled in from reference TRBV28 and TRBJ2-7): DVKVTQSSRYLVKRTGEKVFLECVQDMDHENMFWYRQDPGLGLRLIYFSYDVKMKEKGDIPEGYSVSREKKERFSLILESASTNQTSMYLCASSLSAGGYEQYFGPGTRLTVT.

The genes are TRBV7-9 and TRBJ2-7; D is tentatively TRBD1 or TRBD2 (5 bases each). Between the trimmed V and J ends, which lost 5 bases and 5 bases, there was a span of 16 bases. CDR3 length: 14 residues. Germline lookup yields CDR1 SEHNR and CDR2 FQNEAQ (reference sequence). CDR3 sequence (DNA): TGTGCCAGCAGCAAGGGGACGGGGTTCGACGAGCAGTACTTC. Translation: CASSKGTGFDEQYF.

The rearrangement joins TRBV5-1 to TRBJ2-3; D could derive from TRBD1 or TRBD2 (5 bases each). Per the germline V gene, CDR1 is SGHRS and CDR2 is YFSETQ. This CDR3 is built from 17 residues. Trimming removed 4 bases at V and 0 bases at J, with 18 bases between. CDR3 sequence (DNA): TGCGCCAGCAGCAGGGACGGCTCAACAGATAGCACAGATACGCAGTATTTT. Translating gives CASSRDGSTDSTDTQYF.

This rearrangement joins TRBV19 to TRBJ1-4, with unresolved D. V gave up 3 bases and J gave up 8 bases, with 13 bases separating them. This CDR3 region has 14 residues. The germline V gene has CDR1 LNHDA and CDR2 SQIVND (reference sequence). Here the CDR3 DNA reads TGTGCCAGTAGTATTCCGTCCCTGCAAGAAAAACTGTTTTTT. Its protein is CASSIPSLQEKLFF. Together with reference TRBV19 and TRBJ1-4, the CDR3 gives the full variable domain: DGGITQSPKYLFRKEGQNVTLSCEQNLNHDAMYWYRQDPGQGLRLIYYSQIVNDFQKGDIAEGYSVSREKKESFPLTVTSAQKNPTAFYLCASSIPSLQEKLFFGSGTQLSVL.

J is TRBJ1-2 and V is TRBV2; D may be TRBD1 (5 bases). The CDR3 has 15 amino acids. V lost 4 bases and J 4 bases, leaving 16 bases between the germline ends. CDR1 is SNHLY, CDR2 FYNNEI, per germline. Here the CDR3 reads CASSADSLDPYGYTF. The CDR3 nucleotides read TGTGCCAGCAGTGCTGACAGTCTAGACCCCTATGGCTACACCTTC.

As concerns this clone: This sample includes further DNA sequences coding for the same CDR3. J is TRBJ2-3 and V is TRBV5-4, with TRBD2 matching over 12 bases. CDR1 and CDR2 from the germline V gene are SGHNT and YYREEE (reference sequence). This CDR3 spans 17 amino acids. V trimming: 2 bases; J trimming: 2 bases; junction bases outside the gene matches: 6. The CDR3 spells CASSLRLAGGPTDTQYF. The CDR3 coding sequence is TGTGCCAGCAGCTTAAGGCTAGCGGGGGGGCCCACAGATACGCAGTATTTT.

This clone was seen only once. This sequence joins TRBV6-5 and TRBJ1-2; D uncertain. Germline V gene data show CDR1 as MNHEY and CDR2 as SVGAGI. The CDR3 loop spans 12 amino acids. V shed 6 bases and J shed 7 bases, with 12 bases lying between them. The CDR3 DNA reads TGTGCCAGCAGGCGGGAGGCCAGTGGCTACACCTTC. It is translated as CASRREASGYTF.